Below are 22 T cell receptor beta chains sequenced from a single sample in a study of cytomegalovirus exposure and HLA in healthy donors. With 60 Vbeta and 13 Jbeta primers, the PCR was carried out. Measured with immunoSEQ multiplex PCR; TCRdb has only the in-frame clones, and not every one. This listing includes 63,000 or so clones. The material sequenced was PBMCs. The receptor set was obtained from a boy between 10 and 17 years old in good health and CMV-seronegative.

The chain carries TRBV11-2 and TRBJ1-6; weak D call: TRBD1 (6 bases). Trimming cost V 8 bases and J 8 bases, with 10 bases left between them. The CDR3 has 12 amino acids. Germline V CDR1 and CDR2: SGHAT, FQNNGV. The DNA for the CDR3 is TGTGCCAGCCACCAGGGGCATTCACCCCTCCACTTT. Translating gives CASHQGHSPLHF.

V gene TRBV7-9 combines with J gene TRBJ2-7; TRBD2 might be the D (5 bases). Germline values: CDR1 SEHNR, CDR2 FQNEAQ (reference sequence). This CDR3 contains 15 residues. Trimming removed 4 bases from V and 5 bases from J, with 18 bases in between. CDR3: CASSSIGIQRDEQYF. CDR3 nucleotides: TGTGCCAGCAGCTCGATCGGGATCCAGAGGGACGAGCAGTACTTC.

CDR3 residues: CASSLLGHMNTEAFF. CDR3 DNA sequence: TGCGCCAGCAGCTTGTTGGGACACATGAACACTGAAGCTTTCTTT. The chain uses TRBV5-1 and TRBJ1-1; the D gene is possibly TRBD1 (6 bases). Germline V gene lookup returns CDR1 SGHRS and CDR2 YFSETQ. Trimming took off 1 base at V and 0 bases at J, with 10 bases between the two ends. The CDR3 contains 15 residues.

The chain uses TRBV5-6 and TRBJ1-2; tentatively, D is TRBD1 (5 bases). The CDR3 is 14 residues long. Germline V lookup: CDR1 SGHDT, CDR2 YYEEEE. The ends were cut back, 0 bases at V and 3 bases at J, with 9 bases in the middle. Here the CDR3 DNA reads TGTGCCAGCAGCTTGGGGGTCAGGGACTATGGCTACACCTTC. Amino acid sequence: CASSLGVRDYGYTF.

The chain uses TRBV27 and TRBJ1-2, with 7 bases aligning to TRBD1. This CDR3 region has 13 residues. V lost 5 bases and J lost 2; bases outside the gene matches: 2. CDR1 and CDR2 (germline): MNHEY, SMNVEV (reference sequence). The CDR3 DNA reads as TGTGCCAGCAGTCTGGGACAGAACTATGGCTACACCTTC. It codes for CASSLGQNYGYTF.

This chain uses TRBV1 with TRBJ2-3; whether TRBD2, the table's D call, matches the DNA was not checked. TRBV1 has pseudogene status. This CDR3 comprises 17 residues. The CDR3 region is CTSSPLAGGPDTDTQYF. In DNA, the CDR3 is TGCACCAGCAGCCCTTTAGCGGGGGGGCCGGACACAGATACGCAGTATTTT.

This chain links TRBV2 with TRBJ1-4, with D perhaps matching TRBD1 (5 bases). The CDR3 consists of 15 residues. The germline V gene encodes CDR1 SNHLY and CDR2 FYNNEI. Trimming removed 6 bases at V and 8 bases at J, with 19 bases between. CDR3 region: CASRDMTSGKEKLFF. For the CDR3, the DNA is TGTGCCAGCAGAGATATGACATCAGGGAAGGAAAAACTGTTTTTT.

V gene TRBV19 combines with J gene TRBJ1-1; 7 nucleotides line up with TRBD1. V gave up 8 bases and J gave up 6 bases; unmatched junction bases: 12. This CDR3 is 14 amino acids long. From germline, CDR1 is LNHDA and CDR2 SQIVND (reference sequence). Here the CDR3 reads CASANYDRAAEAFF. The DNA for the CDR3 is TGTGCCAGTGCCAACTATGACAGGGCCGCTGAAGCTTTCTTT.

The rearrangement joins TRBV18 to TRBJ2-2; D is perhaps TRBD2 (5 bases). The germline V and J ends were trimmed by 2 bases and 2 bases, with 6 bases remaining between them. Germline CDR1 is KGHSH and CDR2 is LQKENI. The CDR3 has 14 residues. The CDR3 is CASSPGSNTGELFF. The CDR3 bases are TGTGCCAGCTCACCAGGGAGCAACACCGGGGAGCTGTTTTTT.

This sequence joins TRBV19 and TRBJ1-1; 9 bases match TRBD1. The CDR3 spans 14 residues. In germline, CDR1 is LNHDA, CDR2 SQIVND (reference sequence). V dropped 1 base and J dropped 3; count of bases not matched to a gene: 0. CDR3 nucleotide sequence: TGTGCCAGTAGTATAGGACAGGGGGACACTGAAGCTTTCTTT. Residues: CASSIGQGDTEAFF.

The V and J genes are TRBV6-5 and TRBJ2-5; 10 nucleotides align to TRBD1. CDR3 length: 16 residues. V trimming: 0 bases; J trimming: 5 bases; junction bases outside the gene matches: 6. Germline-derived CDR1 and CDR2 are MNHEY and SVGAGI. CDR3 nucleotide sequence: TGTGCCAGCAGTTACTCGTGGGACAGGGGAGCGGAGACCCAGTACTTC. Protein product: CASSYSWDRGAETQYF.

This chain uses TRBV6-6 with TRBJ2-2, with D maybe TRBD1 (5 bases). Germline V gives CDR1 MNHNY, CDR2 SVGAGI (reference sequence). The CDR3 has 14 amino acids. The V end lost 5 bases, the J end lost 3 bases, and 10 bases lay between the germline ends. The CDR3 nucleotides are TGTGCCAGCAGTCCACAGGATTACACCGGGGAGCTGTTTTTT. It codes for CASSPQDYTGELFF.

The rearrangement links TRBV7-2 to TRBJ1-1, with D unclear. The CDR3 is 14 amino acids. V lost 1 base, J lost 3 bases, and 9 bases lay in between. Germline assignment: CDR1 SGHTA and CDR2 FQGNSA. The CDR3 DNA reads TGTGCCAGCAGCTTAGACTCCAGGTACACTGAAGCTTTCTTT. This gives the protein CASSLDSRYTEAFF.

The CDR3 region has the DNA TGTGCCAGTAAACCTTGGGGGCGGAAGGATGAAGAGACCCAGTACTTC. Its translation: CASKPWGRKDEETQYF. This chain connects TRBV19 to TRBJ2-5; D is possibly TRBD1 (6 bases). Germline values: CDR1 LNHDA, CDR2 SQIVND (reference sequence). V shed 7 bases and J shed 3 bases, with 21 bases lying between them. The CDR3 extends over 16 amino acids.

The V and J genes are TRBV6-1 and TRBJ1-2, with D hard to call. Germline V gives CDR1 MNHNS, CDR2 SASEGT. Trimming removed 5 bases at V and 0 bases at J, with 13 bases between. This CDR3 comprises 15 residues. The CDR3 sequence is CASSLDRSANYGYTF. In DNA, the CDR3 is TGTGCCAGCAGTCTAGACCGCTCAGCTAACTATGGCTACACCTTC.

The rearrangement links TRBV30 to TRBJ2-2; 8 positions agree with TRBD1. This CDR3 comprises 15 residues. CDR1 GTSNPN and CDR2 SVGIG come from the germline V gene (reference sequence). V shed 3 bases and J 5 bases; nucleotides not matched to a gene: 8. The CDR3 DNA reads as TGTGCCTGGAGGGTGGTCAGGGGGCGGACCGGGGAGCTGTTTTTT. It codes for CAWRVVRGRTGELFF.

The V and J genes are TRBV5-6 and TRBJ1-2; D may be TRBD1 (5 bases). The CDR3 loop spans 14 amino acids. From germline, CDR1 is SGHDT and CDR2 YYEEEE. Deletions cut 4 bases from V and 4 bases from J, with 14 bases between. The CDR3 coding sequence is TGTGCCAGCAGCCCCGGCGGGGCGGGCTATGGCTACACCTTC. It specifies CASSPGGAGYGYTF.

The rearrangement joins TRBV27 to TRBJ2-2, with TRBD1 matching 11 bases. The V and J ends lost 2 bases and 7 bases, in that order; junction bases with no gene match: 9. Germline V gene lookup returns CDR1 MNHEY and CDR2 SMNVEV (reference sequence). This CDR3 has 17 amino acids. The chain's CDR3 is CASSLRIGQGAGGELFF. The DNA for the CDR3 is TGTGCCAGCAGTTTACGAATAGGACAGGGGGCAGGCGGGGAGCTGTTTTTT.

The chain is built from TRBV27 and TRBJ1-2, with D unresolved. This CDR3 is built from 12 residues. Trimming left V 2 bases short and J 7 bases short, with 8 bases between. CDR1 and CDR2 (germline): MNHEY, SMNVEV (reference sequence). CDR3 in DNA: TGTGCCAGCAGTTTACTCGGCGGTGGCTACACCTTC. As protein: CASSLLGGGYTF.

The rearrangement links TRBV19 to TRBJ1-2; perhaps TRBD1 as D (6 bases). Trimming took 6 bases from V and 7 from J, leaving 18 bases between them. The CDR3 has 14 amino acids. Germline CDR1 reads LNHDA; CDR2 reads SQIVND (reference sequence). The CDR3, as DNA: TGTGCCAGTAGGTTCACAGGGCAAAGGATTGGCTACACCTTC. Protein: CASRFTGQRIGYTF. Full variable domain (rest looked up from reference TRBV19 and TRBJ1-2): DGGITQSPKYLFRKEGQNVTLSCEQNLNHDAMYWYRQDPGQGLRLIYYSQIVNDFQKGDIAEGYSVSREKKESFPLTVTSAQKNPTAFYLCASRFTGQRIGYTFGSGTRLTVV.

This chain joins TRBV9 and TRBJ1-3, with D perhaps TRBD1 (5 bases). CDR1 is SGDLS and CDR2 is YYNGEE in the germline V gene. The CDR3 extends over 18 amino acids. V was pared by 0 bases and J by 0 bases, with 16 bases between. The CDR3, as DNA: TGTGCCAGCAGCGTAGCTTTGCAGGGTCACCTCTCTGGAAACACCATATATTTT. Protein: CASSVALQGHLSGNTIYF.

This rearrangement joins TRBV5-1 to TRBJ1-4, with TRBD1 identical over 7 bases. Germline trimming cut 4 bases from V and 6 bases from J; bases unmatched to any gene: 6. The CDR3 length is 14 residues. Germline V gene lookup returns CDR1 SGHRS and CDR2 YFSETQ. The CDR3 is CASSRRGQDEKLFF. As DNA, the CDR3 is TGCGCCAGCAGCAGGAGGGGGCAAGATGAAAAACTGTTTTTT.